This T cell receptor (beta chain) comes out of a study of cytomegalovirus exposure and HLA in healthy donors. Study as a whole: It was reported in a later analysis that the 95 to 150 validation repertoires used the same platform as the 666 first-cohort repertoires.

Regarding the study as a whole: The dataset shows that most TCR sequences were rare, while some public TCRs occurred in many donors. Overall, approximately 150 TCR beta chains were annotated as cytomegalovirus-associated.

On this clone: Its antigen is currently unknown.

Per germline, CDR1 LNHDA and CDR2 SQIVND (reference sequence). Trimming took off 6 bases at V and 7 bases at J, with 13 bases between the two ends. The CDR3 has 12 residues. The method was immunoSEQ multiplex PCR; TCRdb's version includes in-frame clones alone and lacks a portion of them. The sample contains approximately 150,000 clones, around 87% of which appear only once. Sequences were obtained from PBMCs. This receptor was identified in a woman aged 25-40 years in good health and CMV-seronegative. This chain connects TRBV19 to TRBJ2-7; D gene uncertain. CDR3 nucleotide sequence: TGTGCCAGTAGCCCCCCTAGTCTGGAGCAGTACTTC. It is translated as CASSPPSLEQYF.